Each of the 32 T cell receptor beta chains below was sequenced from the same sample in a study of vaccination and CD4 T cells after COVID-19. Regarding treatment: roughly ten-day PBMC culture with coronavirus spike peptide pools or control peptides (ViraFEST assay). The Oncomine TCR Beta short-read assay was what sequenced the DNA obtained from cultured CD4+ T cells. TCRdb reprocessed the PCR reads with MiXCR, giving one entry per CDR3 protein. This repertoire shows approximately 18,000 distinct CDR3 sequences, roughly 50% found once; its top ten account for roughly 3.1%. Their cognate antigens are unknown. Sequenced material: CD4+ T cells from blood, cultured in vitro, taken after SARS-CoV-2 vaccination. The source is a human donor who had recovered from COVID-19.

This chain joins TRBV5-6 and TRBJ1-2; D unresolved. Germline V gene lookup returns CDR1 SGHDT and CDR2 YYEEEE. The CDR3 runs 15 residues. V was clipped by 1 base and J by 8 bases, with 18 bases between them. The CDR3 reads CASSLSLGITRGYTF. CDR3 in DNA: TGTGCCAGCAGCTTGAGCCTCGGGATCACGAGGGGCTACACCTTC.

This clonotype was seen only once. The chain uses TRBV7-2 and TRBJ1-2; D might be TRBD1 (5 bases). Trimming shortened V by 1 base and J by 2 bases, and 17 bases separated the two germline ends. This CDR3 region has 17 residues. Germline CDR1 SGHTA, CDR2 FQGNSA. This chain's CDR3 is CASSLDTRPRANYGYTF. The DNA of the CDR3 is TGTGCCAGCAGCTTAGATACGCGGCCCAGGGCCAACTATGGCTACACCTTC.

CDR3 residues: CASRPTGQSYSNQPQHF. CDR3 nucleotides: TGTGCCAGCAGACCCACCGGACAGAGCTATAGCAATCAGCCCCAGCATTTT. This chain links TRBV28 with TRBJ1-5, with D possibly TRBD1 on 6 matching bases. CDR3 length: 17 amino acids. Germline-derived CDR1 and CDR2 are MDHEN and SYDVKM. The V end was cut by 6 bases, the J end by 0 bases, with 18 bases between.

The genes are TRBV6-5 and TRBJ2-1; D possibly matches TRBD1 or TRBD2 (5 bases each). Germline CDR1 and CDR2: MNHEY and SVGAGI. This CDR3 comprises 15 residues. V lost 0 bases and J 7 bases, leaving 13 bases between the germline ends. In DNA form, the CDR3 reads TGTGCCAGCAGTTACTCCAGGGATATAGCGAATGAGCAGTTCTTC. It is translated as CASSYSRDIANEQFF.

The chain has TRBV2 and TRBJ1-5; 9 bases fit TRBD1. This CDR3 has 16 amino acids. J was trimmed by 2 bases and V by 11 bases; bases with no gene match: 13. CDR1 and CDR2 from the germline V gene are SNHLY and FYNNEI. The CDR3 loop reads CASGTGILVGNQPQHF. The DNA of the CDR3 is TGTGCCTCGGGGACAGGGATTCTGGTGGGCAATCAGCCCCAGCATTTT.

The CDR3 loop is CASLQGSYGEQYF. CDR3 nucleotides: TGTGCCAGCTTACAGGGATCCTACGGGGAGCAGTACTTC. This sequence joins TRBV7-9 and TRBJ2-7, with a weak D call TRBD1 (6 bases). Germline V gene lookup returns CDR1 SEHNR and CDR2 FQNEAQ (reference sequence). V lost 8 bases, J lost 7 bases, and 18 bases lay in between. The length of the CDR3 is 13 residues. Looking up the rest from reference TRBV7-9 and TRBJ2-7 gives the full variable domain: DTGVSQNPRHKITKRGQNVTFRCDPISEHNRLYWYRQTLGQGPEFLTYFQNEAQLEKSRLLSDRFSAERPKGSFSTLEIQRTEQGDSAMYLCASLQGSYGEQYFGPGTRLTVT.

The sample holds one count of this clonotype. The rearrangement joins TRBV6-1 to TRBJ2-1; 8 positions match TRBD1. The CDR3 extends over 14 amino acids. Losses at the gene ends were 6 bases for V and 8 bases for J; bases not matched to a gene: 9. Germline V gives CDR1 MNHNS, CDR2 SASEGT. The CDR3 sequence is CASSMDRVVDEQFF. The DNA of the CDR3 is TGTGCCAGCAGCATGGACAGGGTAGTCGATGAGCAGTTCTTC.

J is TRBJ1-5 and V is TRBV6-1, with 9 bases aligning to TRBD1. Per the germline V gene, CDR1 is MNHNS and CDR2 is SASEGT. V lost 8 bases to trimming and J lost 1 base; unmatched junction nucleotides: 6. This CDR3 contains 15 residues. For the CDR3, the DNA is TGTGCCAGCCGAGGGGACAGGGAGAGCAATCAGCCCCAGCATTTT. Its protein product is CASRGDRESNQPQHF.

The chain carries TRBV5-4 and TRBJ1-2, with D possibly being TRBD1 (5 bases). The length of the CDR3 is 14 residues. Germline CDR1 reads SGHNT; CDR2 reads YYREEE (reference sequence). Trimming took off 4 bases at V and 4 bases at J, with 14 bases between the two ends. The CDR3 DNA is TGTGCCAGCAGCCTAGACAGTCATCCCTATGGCTACACCTTC. It encodes CASSLDSHPYGYTF. Using reference TRBV5-4 and TRBJ1-2 for the parts outside the CDR3, the full variable domain is ETGVTQSPTHLIKTRGQQVTLRCSSQSGHNTVSWYQQALGQGPQFIFQYYREEENGRGNFPPRFSGLQFPNYSSELNVNALELDDSALYLCASSLDSHPYGYTFGSGTRLTVV.

The chain couples TRBV7-8 to TRBJ2-6; D unclear. V lost 5 bases to trimming and J lost 0 bases, with 17 bases between them. CDR1 and CDR2 from the germline V gene are SGHVS and FQNEAQ. This CDR3 contains 18 residues. This chain's CDR3 is CASSPGFWSHSGANVLTF. DNA of the CDR3: TGTGCCAGCAGCCCAGGATTTTGGAGCCACTCTGGGGCCAACGTCCTGACTTTC.

The CDR3, as DNA: TGTGCCAGCAGCTTTCCCGGGACGGTGGTCAAGGAGACCCAGTACTTC. Protein: CASSFPGTVVKETQYF. This chain connects TRBV7-2 to TRBJ2-5, with D perhaps given as TRBD1 or TRBD2 (5 bases each). CDR1 SGHTA and CDR2 FQGNSA come from the germline V gene. This CDR3 comprises 16 residues. V was clipped by 3 bases and J by 5 bases, with 19 bases between them.

The chain has TRBV6-1 and TRBJ1-4; the match to TRBD1 covers 10 bases. Germline V gene data show CDR1 as MNHNS and CDR2 as SASEGT. The CDR3 covers 14 residues. V lost 6 bases to trimming and J lost 7 bases; unmatched junction nucleotides: 5. The CDR3 region has the DNA TGTGCCAGCAGGACGACAGGGGGCAGTGAAAAACTGTTTTTT. Translation: CASRTTGGSEKLFF.

The rearrangement joins TRBV6-1 to TRBJ1-2; D is ambiguous. CDR1 and CDR2 (germline): MNHNS, SASEGT. With 6 bases removed from V and 0 bases from J, the gap between germline ends came to 8 bases. CDR3 length: 13 amino acids. The CDR3 coding sequence is TGTGCCAGCAGAAGCGGATCTAACTATGGCTACACCTTC. Its protein is CASRSGSNYGYTF.

V usage is TRBV9 and J usage is TRBJ1-1; a weak D match, TRBD1 (5 bases). Germline CDR1 SGDLS, CDR2 YYNGEE. V lost 0 bases and J lost 4, with 10 bases in between. The CDR3 has 14 residues. The CDR3 bases are TGTGCCAGCAGCGTAGCCTCGGGGGGCACTGAAGCTTTCTTT. Translated, it gives CASSVASGGTEAFF.

This chain uses TRBV11-2 with TRBJ1-1; D call uncertain. The CDR3 is made up of 13 amino acids. Germline V gene data show CDR1 as SGHAT and CDR2 as FQNNGV. V was pared by 5 bases and J by 0 bases, with 7 bases between. The CDR3 region is CASSRDMNTEAFF. The CDR3 DNA reads as TGTGCCAGCAGCCGCGACATGAACACTGAAGCTTTCTTT.

Note on this clonotype: This CDR3 is missing its conserved last phenylalanine or tryptophan, likely due to a read error. The DNA is left out, because the CDR3 cannot be placed on it with certainty; the CDR3 is given as TCRdb lists it. The V call is TRBV6-2 or TRBV6-3, the J call TRBJ1-2; the DNA was not used to check the table's D call, TRBD1. Per germline, CDR1 MNHEY and CDR2 SVGEGT. The CDR3 spans 15 residues, counting both ends. CDR3 sequence: CASSNRQLPELWLHL.

V gene TRBV5-4 combines with J gene TRBJ2-7; TRBD2 agrees at 10 bases. This CDR3 comprises 15 residues. V dropped 5 bases and J dropped 4; count of bases not matched to a gene: 9. The V gene's germline CDR1 is SGHNT and CDR2 YYREEE (reference sequence). CDR3 nucleotides: TGTGCCAGCAGTCTTACTAGCGGGACAAGTTACGAGCAGTACTTC. This encodes CASSLTSGTSYEQYF.

The chain is built from TRBV6-5 and TRBJ1-6; 7 bases are a match to TRBD1. With V trimmed by 0 bases and J by 0 bases, 5 bases remained unmatched. This CDR3 comprises 18 residues. Germline-derived CDR1 and CDR2 are MNHEY and SVGAGI. The CDR3 loop is CASSYSLTGSSYNSPLHF. The CDR3 coding sequence is TGTGCCAGCAGTTACTCGCTGACAGGGAGCTCCTATAATTCACCCCTCCACTTT.

J is TRBJ2-3 and V is TRBV2; tentatively, D is TRBD2 (5 bases). The V and J ends lost 9 bases and 0 bases respectively, with 10 bases between them. The germline gives CDR1 SNHLY, CDR2 FYNNEI. The CDR3 totals 13 residues. CDR3 in DNA: TGTGCCAGTCTCCGGGGTAGCACAGATACGCAGTATTTT. This translates into CASLRGSTDTQYF. The whole variable domain, filled in from reference TRBV2 and TRBJ2-3, reads EPEVTQTPSHQVTQMGQEVILRCVPISNHLYFYWYRQILGQKVEFLVSFYNNEISEKSEIFDDQFSVERPDGSNFTLKIRSTKLEDSAMYFCASLRGSTDTQYFGPGTRLTVL.

The rearrangement links TRBV12-3 or TRBV12-4 to TRBJ2-7; D uncertain. The CDR3 contains 13 residues. Trimming shortened V by 4 bases and J by 8 bases, and 15 bases separated the two germline ends. The CDR3 coding sequence is TGTGCCAGCAGTTCCTCTCCGGCTCACCAGCAGTACTTC. Translation gives CASSSSPAHQQYF.

This clonotype showed up just a few times. The CDR3 spells CASSLVKASPLHF. DNA of the CDR3: TGTGCCAGCAGCTTAGTGAAAGCGTCACCCCTCCACTTT. The chain combines TRBV11-1 with TRBJ1-6, with no clear D. V was trimmed by 1 base and J by 10 bases, leaving 8 bases between them. Germline loops: CDR1 SGHAT, CDR2 FQDESV (reference sequence). This CDR3 has 13 residues.

This clonotype was observed a handful of times. The gene calls are TRBV20-1 and TRBJ2-1, with 8 bases identical to TRBD1. Germline CDR1 reads DFQATT; CDR2 reads SNEGSKA (reference sequence). The CDR3 is made up of 16 amino acids. V dropped 1 base and J dropped 0; count of bases not matched to a gene: 5. The CDR3 loop reads CSARVRQGSSYNEQFF. As DNA, the CDR3 is TGCAGTGCTAGAGTACGACAGGGGAGCTCCTACAATGAGCAGTTCTTC.

This clonotype was seen a few times. The gene calls are TRBV2 and TRBJ2-7; 10 nucleotides match TRBD2. Germline assignment: CDR1 SNHLY and CDR2 FYNNEI. This CDR3 has 15 amino acids. After removal of 4 bases from V and 3 bases from J, the junction contained 6 bases not matched to a gene. The CDR3 loop reads CASSVYSGGYYEQYF. The DNA for the CDR3 is TGTGCCAGCAGTGTCTATAGCGGGGGGTACTACGAGCAGTACTTC.

The rearrangement joins TRBV11-3 to TRBJ1-1; D unclear. Trimming removed 4 bases from V and 1 base from J, with 7 bases in between. There are 13 residues in the CDR3. Germline lookup yields CDR1 SGHNT and CDR2 YENEEA. CDR3 loop: CASSSESNTEAFF. Written as DNA, the CDR3 is TGTGCCAGCAGCTCAGAATCGAACACTGAAGCTTTCTTT.

This clonotype was detected only a few times. The rearrangement links TRBV6-1 to TRBJ1-6; D gene unclear. Germline values: CDR1 MNHNS, CDR2 SASEGT. Trimming removed 8 bases from V and 9 bases from J, with 14 bases in between. CDR3 length equals 13 residues. Here the CDR3 reads CASRRSDSSPLHF. Here the CDR3 DNA reads TGTGCCAGCCGCAGGTCTGATAGTTCACCCCTCCACTTT.

V gene TRBV6-2 or TRBV6-3 combines with J gene TRBJ2-5; D is possibly TRBD2 (6 bases). Trimming shortened V by 6 bases and J by 1 base, and 21 bases separated the two germline ends. The germline V gene has CDR1 MNHEY and CDR2 SVGEGT. CDR3 size: 17 residues. Written as DNA, the CDR3 is TGTGCCAGCAGCACCCAGACTAGTTATCGGGCCCAAGAGACCCAGTACTTC. It specifies CASSTQTSYRAQETQYF.

This clonotype rates as medium-sized. This chain connects TRBV20-1 to TRBJ2-4; unclear D gene. The germline V gene has CDR1 DFQATT and CDR2 SNEGSKA (reference sequence). Between the trimmed V and J ends, which lost 1 base and 8 bases, there was a span of 9 bases. The CDR3 has 12 amino acids. Here the CDR3 DNA reads TGCAGTGCTAGAGTAGGCTCAGACATTCAGTACTTC. Its translation: CSARVGSDIQYF.

This clonotype was counted between two and nine times. The gene calls are TRBV4-3 and TRBJ1-2, with TRBD1 identical over 7 bases. After removal of 0 bases from V and 4 bases from J, the junction contained 5 bases not matched to a gene. Per germline, CDR1 LGHNA and CDR2 YSLEER. This CDR3 comprises 15 residues. The CDR3 DNA reads TGCGCCAGCAGCCAAGATCGGCACAGGGGCTATGGCTACACCTTC. Encoded protein: CASSQDRHRGYGYTF.

The J gene is TRBJ1-2, the V gene TRBV6-1; TRBD1 matches 10 bases. V dropped 6 bases and J dropped 4; count of bases not matched to a gene: 5. The CDR3 loop spans 14 amino acids. Germline loops: CDR1 MNHNS, CDR2 SASEGT. This chain's CDR3 is CASRRRQGAYGYTF. DNA of the CDR3: TGTGCCAGCAGGCGACGACAGGGGGCCTATGGCTACACCTTC.

CDR3 nucleotides: TGCAGCGTTGAGCCAGGGGGGAATCAGCCCCAGCATTTT. Protein product: CSVEPGGNQPQHF. The chain carries TRBV29-1 and TRBJ1-5, with 7 positions matching TRBD1. Germline CDR1 SQVTM, CDR2 ANQGSEA. The length of the CDR3 is 13 residues. Germline trimming cut 3 bases from V and 4 bases from J; bases unmatched to any gene: 3.

The gene calls are TRBV4-3 and TRBJ1-2; D unclear. Germline V lookup: CDR1 LGHNA, CDR2 YSLEER. V lost 6 bases to trimming and J lost 4 bases, with 12 bases between them. The CDR3 has 13 amino acids. CDR3 protein: CASRATSSYGYTF. Here the CDR3 DNA reads TGCGCCAGCAGGGCGACTTCATCCTATGGCTACACCTTC.

This clonotype was recorded only once. The chain combines TRBV7-9 with TRBJ2-1; 10 nucleotides align to TRBD1. The length of the CDR3 is 15 residues. The junction had 8 bases not matched to a gene; V was cut back by 3 bases and J by 9 bases. CDR1 is SEHNR, CDR2 FQNEAQ, per germline (reference sequence). The CDR3 region has the DNA TGTGCCAGCAGCTTCCGGGACAGGGGCGGTGGTGAGCAGTTCTTC. Translated: CASSFRDRGGGEQFF.